This entry is about one T cell receptor (beta chain). The antigen it recognizes is unknown. The input lacks base qualities; no much larger clone sits a single base away. This sample was included in a study of shared clonotypes between healthy human individuals (TCRdb year 2020). Study-level background: Three men and a couple of women, aged 18 to 49 years, made up the cohort. For each donor, CD4 naive and CD4 memory were each run on three plates, CD8 naive on two plates, and CD8 memory on one plate. To estimate repertoire size and how much clonotypes are shared between individuals, the study performed deep sequencing of blood TCR repertoires from five healthy adults. Leukapheresis yielded between about 0.9 and 10 billion PBMCs per donor. Libraries were prepared and TCR repertoires were sequenced by different laboratories using diverse techniques, in order to increase sequencing depth and limit assay-specific biases.

TCR CDR3 regions were amplified from genomic DNA by multiplex PCR using the deep immunoSEQ assay. For each cell subset, the extracted genomic DNA was distributed evenly across all wells of several immunoSEQ 96-well plates, and each plate served as one replicate. For sorted subsets, each replicate PCR was loaded with roughly 190 ng genomic DNA, equivalent to 25,000 to 35,000 T cell genomes. Purified libraries were measured with a Qubit 3.0 fluorometer, size-checked on a Bioanalyzer 2100, and measured again with the KAPA Library Quantification kit. Every immunoSEQ 96-well plate was sequenced on a separate single-read 150-cycle Illumina NextSeq 550 flow cell. The original methods were these. Because the immunoSEQ output included only junctional sequences and no quality scores, the filtering could not be the same as the filtering used for full-length reads. To assign V/J genes and CDR3, sequences were annotated against IMGT germline references using PyIR, a Python wrapper for IgBLAST v1.9. Reads were filtered out if the reads had weak V/J assignments (E-value above 1e-6), no CDR3, stop codons, out-of-frame junctions, or ambiguous translated residues. A V3J clonotype was defined by an identical inferred V gene, J gene, and CDR3 amino acid sequence. To compute the percentage overlap between repertoires, the number of shared unique clonotypes was divided by the size of the smaller repertoire. Richness of each repertoire was evaluated using RTK rarefaction, the Chao1 estimator, and Recon v2.1 estimates of unobserved clonotypes. For all TCRbeta clonotypes obtained by the gDNA method from a handful of donors, generation probabilities were computed with OLGA. TCRdb holds this immuneACCESS table with in-frame rearrangements only. Some clones are missing; in checked studies, unresolved V genes explain under half, and the rest has no known cause. The D gene and trimming were derived from the DNA, and the V and J assignments and clone size from that table. This sample holds around 610,000 clones; roughly 96% were observed only once. Approximately 0.12% of the sample is held by the ten biggest clonotypes.

The germline V gene sets CDR1 to MGHDK and CDR2 to SYGVNS. Trimming costs V 6 bases and J 2 bases, and their ends lie 11 bases apart. Including the terminal cysteine and phenylalanine, the CDR3 comprises 13 residues. The entry retains the CDR3 DNA only, 39 bases that are in frame from base 1. CD8 naive samples were CD45RO-negative cells positively selected for CCR7, giving a CD45RA+CCR7+ population that excluded TemRA cells. Healthy HIV-negative adults with no recently reported acute infections or vaccinations were included as donors. Every donor was a Caucasian adult living in Nashville, Tennessee, USA. Blood was collected by leukapheresis, and PBMCs were isolated by Ficoll-Histopaque density gradient centrifugation and then cryopreserved in liquid nitrogen vapor phase. Analytical flow cytometry was used to check the purity and quantity of every magnetically sorted T cell population. Each sorted fraction had its genomic DNA isolated and then quantified by UV absorbance on a Nanodrop 2000c.

On the study overall, not on this receptor specifically: When a handful of donors were compared, the shared fraction of clonotypes was approximately 5% for naive CD4, around 3.6% for naive CD8, roughly 2.5% for memory CD4, and approximately 0.4% for memory CD8. Sampling was restricted to blood, and TCR repertoires in tissues likely differ from the TCR repertoires found in blood. Naive subsets generally had larger estimated clonotype richness than memory subsets did. The genetic and exposure-history diversity represented was limited by the small number of donors. Even with the large sequencing depth, rarefaction of the sorted-subset datasets indicated that sequencing was incomplete. Higher generation probabilities were observed for clonotypes shared by all four sorted-subset donors than for non-shared clonotypes. Based on pairwise subsampling, the degree of clonotype sharing among donors was expected to be affected by sequencing depth.

The receptor's source is a woman in her twenties or thirties in good health. The sequencing sample was made of naive CD8+ T cells sorted from blood. Per the publication, the cell subset or site label means: CD45RA+CCR7+. Here the chain combines TRBV25-1 and TRBJ2-7, with TRBD1 perhaps the D gene, on 6 matching bases. Here the CDR3 is given as CASSVRGTYEQYF. The nucleotides are TGTGCCAGCAGCGTAAGGGGGACCTACGAGCAGTACTTC.